This T cell receptor beta chain was recovered during a study of T cells in Graves' hyperthyroidism and ophthalmopathy. About the study: Specimen type is peripheral blood, collected at initial diagnosis prior to any treatment. Findings and caveats of the study: Clonotypes that were expanded in thyroid above 0.001 mostly appeared in blood too.

The CDR3 is made up of 14 amino acids. V was trimmed by 4 bases and J by 1 base, leaving 13 bases between them. The germline V gene has CDR1 DFQATT and CDR2 SNEGSKA (reference sequence). RNA transcripts gave rise to amplified TCR beta CDR3 regions. TCR CDR3 regions were first amplified by RT-PCR with HTBI primers. TCRdb re-called the multiplex PCR reads through MiXCR, storing one row per CDR3 protein. The profile covers hundreds of thousands of distinct CDR3 sequences, with around 13% appearing a single time and around a tenth taken by the ten largest. This clonotype was seen repeatedly, ten times or more. The target antigen is unknown.

Sequencing used blood. The chain couples TRBV20-1 to TRBJ1-1, with no clear D. The origin of this receptor is a woman in her late teens or twenties with Graves' hyperthyroidism. The CDR3 here is CSATPGQWNTEAFF. The DNA of the CDR3 is TGCAGTGCTACTCCTGGGCAGTGGAACACTGAAGCTTTCTTT.